This T cell receptor beta chain was recovered during a study of OX40 agonist ivuxolimab in advanced cancers. CDR1 and CDR2 (germline): SEHNR, FQNEAQ (reference sequence). This CDR3 spans 12 amino acids. V lost 6 bases and J lost 6; bases outside the gene matches: 4. General study points: Partial responders at 0.1-3.0 mg/kg showed near-lowest clonal expansion. By week 6 at 0.1 to 3.0 mg/kg, blood CD4+ and CD8+ T cells had expanded clonally.

This clone occurred a few times. The antigen is unknown. This CDR3 is also generated by other DNA sequences in the sample. Produced via immunoSEQ multiplex PCR; TCRdb's table is partial and in-frame only. Among tens of thousands of clones listed, approximately 85% were seen once. The receptor was isolated from an adult with an advanced solid tumor such as melanoma, head and neck, liver or kidney cancer. V and J are TRBV7-9 and TRBJ1-1, with 7 positions matching TRBD1. Source: CD4+ or CD8+ T cells sorted from blood, taken in a trial of the OX40 agonist ivuxolimab. CDR3: CASSSTGAEAFF. The CDR3 region has the DNA TGTGCCAGCAGTTCTACAGGGGCTGAAGCTTTCTTT.